This TCR beta chain was documented in a study of blood T cell repertoires in COVID-19. Study summary: Samples taken during acute and convalescent COVID-19 were collected in the United States, Italy and Spain.

TCRdb's table, derived via immunoSEQ multiplex PCR, lists solely in-frame clones and lacks some. The sample has 450,000 to 500,000 clones; 80% to 90% are singletons. CDR1 LGHDT and CDR2 YNNKEL come from the germline V gene (reference sequence). This CDR3 comprises 13 residues. J was trimmed by 7 bases and V by 1 base; bases with no gene match: 3. Two negative PCRs, clearance, or symptom resolution characterized the recovered Cohort 3 donors. The rearrangement joins TRBV3-1 (or the pseudogene TRBV3-2) to TRBJ1-2, with 7 bases fitting TRBD1. Sample: PBMCs or T cells enriched from blood (not recorded which). The TCR comes from a woman in her fifties or sixties who had recovered from COVID-19. CDR3 region: CASSQVYRGGYTF. The DNA of the CDR3 is TGTGCCAGCAGCCAAGTCTACAGGGGTGGCTACACCTTC.